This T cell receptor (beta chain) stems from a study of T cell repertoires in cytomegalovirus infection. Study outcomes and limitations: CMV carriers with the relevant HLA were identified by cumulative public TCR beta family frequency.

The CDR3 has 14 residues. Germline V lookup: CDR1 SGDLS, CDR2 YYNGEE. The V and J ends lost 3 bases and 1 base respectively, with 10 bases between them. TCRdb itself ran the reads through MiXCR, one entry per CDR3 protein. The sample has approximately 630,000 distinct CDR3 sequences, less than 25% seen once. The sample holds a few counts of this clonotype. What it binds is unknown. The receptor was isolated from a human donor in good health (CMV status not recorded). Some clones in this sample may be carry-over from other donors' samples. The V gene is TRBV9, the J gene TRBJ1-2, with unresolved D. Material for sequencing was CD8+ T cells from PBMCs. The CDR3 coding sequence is TGTGCCAGCAGCGGGCAAACAGTTAACTATGGCTACACCTTC. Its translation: CASSGQTVNYGYTF.